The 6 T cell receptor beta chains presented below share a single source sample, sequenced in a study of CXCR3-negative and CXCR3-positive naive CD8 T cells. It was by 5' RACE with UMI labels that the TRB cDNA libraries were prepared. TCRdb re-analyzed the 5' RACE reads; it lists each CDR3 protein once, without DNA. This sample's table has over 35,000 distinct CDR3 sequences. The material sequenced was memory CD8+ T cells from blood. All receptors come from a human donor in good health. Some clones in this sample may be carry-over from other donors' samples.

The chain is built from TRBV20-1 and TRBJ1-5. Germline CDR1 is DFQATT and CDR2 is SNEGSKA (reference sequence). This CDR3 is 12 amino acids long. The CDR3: CSARGEVQPQHF.

The CDR3 here is CASSDASGRVTGELFF. This rearrangement joins TRBV2 to TRBJ2-2; TCRdb designates TRBD2, a call that cannot be tested without DNA. Germline V gene data show CDR1 as SNHLY and CDR2 as FYNNEI. The length of the CDR3 is 16 residues.

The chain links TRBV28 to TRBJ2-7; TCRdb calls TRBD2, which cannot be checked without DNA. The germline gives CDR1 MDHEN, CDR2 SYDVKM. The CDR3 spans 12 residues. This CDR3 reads CASHGGAYEQYF.

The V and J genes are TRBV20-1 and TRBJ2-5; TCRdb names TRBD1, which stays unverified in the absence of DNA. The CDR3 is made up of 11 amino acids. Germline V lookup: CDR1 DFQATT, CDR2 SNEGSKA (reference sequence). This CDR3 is CSGGGQETQYF.

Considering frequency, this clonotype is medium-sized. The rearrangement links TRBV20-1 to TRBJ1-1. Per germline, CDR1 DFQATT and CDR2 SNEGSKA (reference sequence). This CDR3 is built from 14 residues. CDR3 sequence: CSANRDGRYTEAFF.

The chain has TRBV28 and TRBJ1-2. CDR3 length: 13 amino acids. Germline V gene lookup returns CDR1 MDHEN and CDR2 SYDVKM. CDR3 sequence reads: CASSLGRVGGYTF.